The present entry profiles one T cell receptor beta chain with its context. Sequencing of TCR beta was undertaken in CD8+ and CD4+ T cells derived from blood. The multiple sclerosis controls consisted of treatment-naive patients with relapsing-remitting disease, either stable or active. Negative isolation yielded CD8+ and CD4+ T cells; FACS enriched TEMRA cells. The data were taken from a study of CD8 T cells in Susac syndrome. CDR3 length equals 14 residues. Germline lookup yields CDR1 LGHDT and CDR2 YNNKEL (reference sequence). Trimming removed 1 base at V and 0 bases at J, with 7 bases between. When the RNA was reverse transcribed, random hexamers were used with an input of about 0.5 to 1 ug. Multiplex PCR with immunoSEQ amplified the TCR beta CDR3 across 54 Vbeta and 13 Jbeta. One entry per CDR3 protein results from TCRdb running MiXCR on the immunoSEQ multiplex PCR reads. The sample has about 180,000 distinct CDR3 sequences, roughly 96% seen once.

The chain recombines TRBV3-1 with TRBJ2-7, with a possible D match to TRBD1 (5 bases). The sequenced sample was CD8+ T cells from PBMCs. This sequence originates from a human donor with multiple sclerosis. The CDR3 sequence is CASSQGQSSYEQYF. The CDR3 nucleotides read TGTGCCAGCAGCCAAGGACAGAGCTCCTACGAGCAGTACTTC.